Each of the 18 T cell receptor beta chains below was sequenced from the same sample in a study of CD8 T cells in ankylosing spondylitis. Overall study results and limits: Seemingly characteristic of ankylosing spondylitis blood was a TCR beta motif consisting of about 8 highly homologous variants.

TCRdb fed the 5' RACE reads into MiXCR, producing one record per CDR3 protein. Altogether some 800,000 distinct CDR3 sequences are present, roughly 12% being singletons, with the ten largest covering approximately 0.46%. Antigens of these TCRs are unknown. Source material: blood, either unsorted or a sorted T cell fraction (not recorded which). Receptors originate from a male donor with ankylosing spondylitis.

CDR3 nucleotides: TGCAGTTCCTCTAACTTAGCGGGACCTGTGACCAGAACCCAGTACTTC. It codes for CSSSNLAGPVTRTQYF. The chain links TRBV20-1 to TRBJ2-5, with 8 positions matching TRBD2. The CDR3 totals 16 residues. The V segment lost 8 bases and the J segment 8 bases; nucleotides outside the gene matches: 22. Germline loops: CDR1 DFQATT, CDR2 SNEGSKA (reference sequence).

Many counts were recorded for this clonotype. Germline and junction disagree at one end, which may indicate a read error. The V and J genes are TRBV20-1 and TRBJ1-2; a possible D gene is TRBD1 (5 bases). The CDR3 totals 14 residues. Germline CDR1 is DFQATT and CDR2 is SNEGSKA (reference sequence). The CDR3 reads CSVRRGDGGGGYTF. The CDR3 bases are TGCAGTGTTAGACGAGGCGACGGGGGTGGTGGCTACACCTTC.

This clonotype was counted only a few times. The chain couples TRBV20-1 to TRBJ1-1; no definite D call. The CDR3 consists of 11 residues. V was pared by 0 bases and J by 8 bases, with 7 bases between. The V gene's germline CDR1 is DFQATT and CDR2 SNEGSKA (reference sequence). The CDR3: CSARDLFEAFF. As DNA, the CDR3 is TGCAGTGCTAGAGACCTATTCGAAGCTTTCTTT.

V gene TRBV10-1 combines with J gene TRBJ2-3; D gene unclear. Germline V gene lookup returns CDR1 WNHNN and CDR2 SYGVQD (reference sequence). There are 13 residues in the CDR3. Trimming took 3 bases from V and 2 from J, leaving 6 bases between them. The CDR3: CASSEVLTDTQYF. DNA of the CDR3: TGCGCCAGCAGTGAAGTTCTCACAGATACGCAGTATTTT.

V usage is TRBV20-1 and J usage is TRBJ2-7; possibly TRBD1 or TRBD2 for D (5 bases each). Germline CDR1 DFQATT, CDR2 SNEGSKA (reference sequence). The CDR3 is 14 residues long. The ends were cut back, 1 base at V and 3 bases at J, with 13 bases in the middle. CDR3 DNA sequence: TGCAGTGCTAGAGGCATGTCGGGGCACTACGAGCAGTACTTC. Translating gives CSARGMSGHYEQYF.

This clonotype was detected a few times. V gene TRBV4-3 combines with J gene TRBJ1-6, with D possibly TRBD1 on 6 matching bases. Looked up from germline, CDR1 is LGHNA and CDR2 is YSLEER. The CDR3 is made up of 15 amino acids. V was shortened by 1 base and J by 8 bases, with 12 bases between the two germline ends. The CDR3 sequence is CASSQVVTGDSPLHF. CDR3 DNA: TGCGCCAGCAGCCAAGTTGTGACAGGAGATTCACCCCTCCACTTT.

The DNA for the CDR3 is TGTGCCAGCAGCTCCTGGGATGGATCGACAGATACGCAGTATTTT. It specifies CASSSWDGSTDTQYF. V and J are TRBV7-9 and TRBJ2-3; D unresolved. CDR1 is SEHNR, CDR2 FQNEAQ, per germline (reference sequence). V shed 4 bases and J shed 3 bases, with 14 bases lying between them. CDR3 length: 15 residues.

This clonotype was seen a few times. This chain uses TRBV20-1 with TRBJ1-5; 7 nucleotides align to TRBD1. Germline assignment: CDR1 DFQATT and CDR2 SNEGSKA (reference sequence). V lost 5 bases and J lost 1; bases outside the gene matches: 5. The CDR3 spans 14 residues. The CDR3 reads CSAQGGGSNQPQHF. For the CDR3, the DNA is TGCAGTGCTCAAGGAGGGGGCAGCAATCAGCCCCAGCATTTT.

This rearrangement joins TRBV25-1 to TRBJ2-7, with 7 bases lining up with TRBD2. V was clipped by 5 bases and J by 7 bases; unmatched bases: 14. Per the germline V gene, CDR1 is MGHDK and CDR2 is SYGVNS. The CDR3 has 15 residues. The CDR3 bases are TGTGCCAGCAGTCGTGGGGGGGTAGGCTCGGAAGAGCAGTACTTC. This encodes CASSRGGVGSEEQYF.

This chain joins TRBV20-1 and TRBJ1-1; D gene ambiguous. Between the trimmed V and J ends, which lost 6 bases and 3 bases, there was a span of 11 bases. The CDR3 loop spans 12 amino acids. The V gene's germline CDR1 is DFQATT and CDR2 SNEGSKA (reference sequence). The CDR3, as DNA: TGCAGTGCAACAGAATCCCACACTGAAGCTTTCTTT. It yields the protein CSATESHTEAFF.

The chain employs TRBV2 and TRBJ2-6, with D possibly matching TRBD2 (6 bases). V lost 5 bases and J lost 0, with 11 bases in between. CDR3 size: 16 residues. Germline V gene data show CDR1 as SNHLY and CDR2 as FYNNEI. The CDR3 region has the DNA TGTGCCAGCAGTCAGAGGAGGGGCTCTGGGGCCAACGTCCTGACTTTC. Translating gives CASSQRRGSGANVLTF. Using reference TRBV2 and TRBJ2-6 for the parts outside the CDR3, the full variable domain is EPEVTQTPSHQVTQMGQEVILRCVPISNHLYFYWYRQILGQKVEFLVSFYNNEISEKSEIFDDQFSVERPDGSNFTLKIRSTKLEDSAMYFCASSQRRGSGANVLTFGAGSRLTVL.

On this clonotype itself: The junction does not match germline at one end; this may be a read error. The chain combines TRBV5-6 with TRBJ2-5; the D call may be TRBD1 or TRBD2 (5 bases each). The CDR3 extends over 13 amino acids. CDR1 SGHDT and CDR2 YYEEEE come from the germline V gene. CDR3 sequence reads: CASSRGRVETKYF. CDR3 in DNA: TGTGCCAGCAGCCGGGGCAGGGTTGAGACCAAGTACTTC.

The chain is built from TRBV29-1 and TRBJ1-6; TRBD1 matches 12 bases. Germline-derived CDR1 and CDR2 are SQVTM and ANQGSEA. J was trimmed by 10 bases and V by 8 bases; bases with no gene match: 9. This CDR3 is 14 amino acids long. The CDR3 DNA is TGCAGCCCCTCCCGGGACAGGGGGCTGTCACCCCTCCACTTT. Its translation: CSPSRDRGLSPLHF.

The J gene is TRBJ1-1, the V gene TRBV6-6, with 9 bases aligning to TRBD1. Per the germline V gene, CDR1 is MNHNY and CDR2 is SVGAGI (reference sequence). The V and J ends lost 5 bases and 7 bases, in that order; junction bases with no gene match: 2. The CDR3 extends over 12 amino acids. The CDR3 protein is CASSRQGDEAFF. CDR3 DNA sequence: TGTGCCAGCAGTCGACAGGGGGATGAAGCTTTCTTT.

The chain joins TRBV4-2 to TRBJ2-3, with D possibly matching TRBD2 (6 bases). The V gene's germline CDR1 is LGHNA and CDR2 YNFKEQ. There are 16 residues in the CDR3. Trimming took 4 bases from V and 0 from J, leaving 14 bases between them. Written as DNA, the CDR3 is TGTGCCAGCAGCCCGGGGACTCGCGCTAGCACAGATACGCAGTATTTT. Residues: CASSPGTRASTDTQYF.

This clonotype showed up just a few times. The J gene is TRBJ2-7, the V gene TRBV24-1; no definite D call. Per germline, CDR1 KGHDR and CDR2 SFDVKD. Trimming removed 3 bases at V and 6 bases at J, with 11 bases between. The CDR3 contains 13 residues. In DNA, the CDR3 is TGTGCCACCAGTGATCCGACATTGGGCGAGCAGTACTTC. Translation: CATSDPTLGEQYF.

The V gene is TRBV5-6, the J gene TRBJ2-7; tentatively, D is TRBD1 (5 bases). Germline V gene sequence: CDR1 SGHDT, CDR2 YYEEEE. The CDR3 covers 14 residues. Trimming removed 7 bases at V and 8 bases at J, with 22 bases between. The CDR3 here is CASAYRGRQRKQYF. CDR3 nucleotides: TGTGCCAGCGCCTATAGGGGCAGGCAAAGGAAGCAGTACTTC.

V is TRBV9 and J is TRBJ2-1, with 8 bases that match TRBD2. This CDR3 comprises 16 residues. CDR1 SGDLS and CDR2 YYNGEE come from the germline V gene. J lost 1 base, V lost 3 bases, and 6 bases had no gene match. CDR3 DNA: TGTGCCAGCAGCGCCCTAGCGGGTCCTTCCTACAATGAGCAGTTCTTC. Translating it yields CASSALAGPSYNEQFF.